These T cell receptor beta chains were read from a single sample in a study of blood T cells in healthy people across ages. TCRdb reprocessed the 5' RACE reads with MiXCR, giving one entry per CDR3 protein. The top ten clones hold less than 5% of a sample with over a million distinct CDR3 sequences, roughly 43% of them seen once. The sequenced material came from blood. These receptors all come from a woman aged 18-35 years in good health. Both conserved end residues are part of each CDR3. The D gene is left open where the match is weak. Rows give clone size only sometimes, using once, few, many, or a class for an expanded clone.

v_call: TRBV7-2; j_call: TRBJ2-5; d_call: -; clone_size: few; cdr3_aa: CASSLASRSEGQYF; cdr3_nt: TGTGCCAGCAGCTTAGCTTCCCGGTCGGAGGGCCAGTACTTC
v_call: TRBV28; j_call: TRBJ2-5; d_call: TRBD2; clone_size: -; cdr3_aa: CASSSPTSGKDQETQYF; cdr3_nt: TGTGCCAGCAGTTCCCCGACTAGCGGGAAGGACCAAGAGACCCAGTACTTC
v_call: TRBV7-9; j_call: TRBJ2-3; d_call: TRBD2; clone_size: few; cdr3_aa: CASSLAVAGGPYTQYF; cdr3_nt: TGTGCCAGCAGCTTAGCGGTAGCGGGAGGGCCATATACGCAGTATTTT
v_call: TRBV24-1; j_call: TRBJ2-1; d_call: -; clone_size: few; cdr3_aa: CATSESGSVSYNEQFF; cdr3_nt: TGTGCCACCAGTGAGTCCGGATCCGTGTCCTACAATGAGCAGTTCTTC
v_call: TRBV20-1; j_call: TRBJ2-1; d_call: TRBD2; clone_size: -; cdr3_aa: CSARAMGLAGVWYEQFF; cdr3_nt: TGCAGTGCTAGAGCGATGGGACTAGCGGGAGTCTGGTATGAGCAGTTCTTC
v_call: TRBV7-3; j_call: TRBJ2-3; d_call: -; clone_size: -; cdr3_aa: CASSRDSITQYF; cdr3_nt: TGTGCCAGCAGCCGGGACTCGATCACGCAGTATTTT
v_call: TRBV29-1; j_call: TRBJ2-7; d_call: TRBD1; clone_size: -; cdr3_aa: CSVVTGGGEQYF; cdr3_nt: TGCAGCGTCGTTACAGGGGGCGGCGAGCAGTACTTC
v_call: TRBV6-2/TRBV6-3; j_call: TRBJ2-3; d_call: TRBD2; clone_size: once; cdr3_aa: CASSRPAGGSTDTQYF; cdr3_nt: TGTGCCAGCAGCAGGCCAGCGGGGGGCAGCACAGATACGCAGTATTTT
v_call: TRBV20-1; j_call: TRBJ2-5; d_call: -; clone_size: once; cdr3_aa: CSARDDTAGQYF; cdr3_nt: TGCAGTGCTAGAGATGACACAGCAGGGCAGTACTTC
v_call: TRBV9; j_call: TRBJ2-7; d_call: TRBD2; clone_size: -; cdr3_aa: CASSGSGFGYEQYF; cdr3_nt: TGTGCCAGCAGCGGTAGCGGGTTTGGTTACGAGCAGTACTTC
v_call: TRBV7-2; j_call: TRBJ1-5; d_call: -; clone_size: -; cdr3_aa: CASSAYGKNSNQPQHF; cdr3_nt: TGTGCCAGCAGCGCCTACGGGAAAAATAGCAATCAGCCCCAGCATTTT
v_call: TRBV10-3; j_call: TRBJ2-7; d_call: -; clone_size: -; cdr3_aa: CAIRETTDSYEQYF; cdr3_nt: TGTGCCATCAGGGAGACCACCGACAGCTACGAGCAGTACTTC
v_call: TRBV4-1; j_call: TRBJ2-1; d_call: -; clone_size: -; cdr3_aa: CASSQLQVIPDEQFF; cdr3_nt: TGCGCCAGCAGCCAACTCCAGGTCATACCGGATGAGCAGTTCTTC
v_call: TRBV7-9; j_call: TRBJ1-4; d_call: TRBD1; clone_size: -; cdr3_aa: CASSLAERGQQKLFF; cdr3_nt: TGTGCCAGCAGCTTAGCCGAGAGGGGACAGCAAAAACTGTTTTTT
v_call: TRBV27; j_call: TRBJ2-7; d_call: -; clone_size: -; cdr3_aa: CASSLSEDLEQYF; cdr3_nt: TGTGCCAGCAGTTTATCGGAGGATCTCGAGCAGTACTTC
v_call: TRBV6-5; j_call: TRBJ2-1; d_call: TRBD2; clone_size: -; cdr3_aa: CASSPTGLAGYNEQFF; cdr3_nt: TGTGCCAGCAGTCCTACCGGACTAGCGGGGTACAATGAGCAGTTCTTC